These 14 T cell receptor beta chains came from one sample sequenced in a study of identical twins. TCRdb redid the calling of the 5' RACE reads with MiXCR, one entry per CDR3 protein. The repertoire has about 340,000 distinct CDR3 sequences, roughly an eighth of them found once; the top ten carry 6% to 9%. Another study also made use of these data, one on yellow fever vaccine responses in identical twins.

Sequenced: CD8+ T cells sorted from blood. The receptors here all came from a woman under 30 in good health.

The chain carries TRBV5-5 and TRBJ1-2; tentative D call: TRBD1 (5 bases). The CDR3 has 13 amino acids. V was shortened by 1 base and J by 7 bases, with 11 bases between the two germline ends. Germline CDR1 SGHKS, CDR2 YYEKEE (reference sequence). The CDR3 sequence: CASSLSTGTGYTF. DNA for the CDR3: TGTGCCAGCAGCTTGTCAACAGGAACTGGCTACACCTTC.

This sequence joins TRBV27 and TRBJ2-3, with D perhaps matching TRBD1 or TRBD2 (5 bases each). Germline V gene sequence: CDR1 MNHEY, CDR2 SMNVEV (reference sequence). Trimming pared 7 bases from V and 5 bases from J, leaving 10 bases between. The CDR3 totals 12 residues. This CDR3 reads CASNRGGDTQYF. DNA for the CDR3: TGTGCCAGCAATCGGGGCGGAGATACGCAGTATTTT.

The V call is TRBV12-3 or TRBV12-4, the J call TRBJ2-7; a possible D gene is TRBD1 (5 bases). The germline V and J ends were trimmed by 3 bases and 2 bases, with 8 bases remaining between them. The CDR3 is 13 amino acids. The CDR3 reads CASSFGRAYEQYF. The CDR3 bases are TGTGCCAGCAGTTTCGGCAGGGCCTACGAGCAGTACTTC.

This clonotype was seen a few times. The rearrangement uses TRBV12-3 or TRBV12-4 and TRBJ2-1, with D possibly TRBD2 on 5 matching bases. This CDR3 is built from 14 residues. V was clipped by 3 bases and J by 10 bases, with 16 bases between them. CDR3 loop: CASSFKEAAREQFF. The CDR3 region has the DNA TGTGCCAGCAGTTTTAAGGAGGCCGCACGGGAGCAGTTCTTC.

This chain joins TRBV20-1 and TRBJ2-1, with D perhaps being TRBD1 or TRBD2 (5 bases each). V was pared by 4 bases and J by 4 bases, with 17 bases between. Germline values: CDR1 DFQATT, CDR2 SNEGSKA (reference sequence). The CDR3 runs 15 residues. The CDR3 sequence is CSAMTGPAAYNEQFF. The CDR3 bases are TGCAGTGCTATGACGGGACCAGCGGCGTACAATGAGCAGTTCTTC.

This clonotype was observed at least ten times. The V call is TRBV12-3 or TRBV12-4, the J call TRBJ2-1, with no clear D. The CDR3 has 13 amino acids. V lost 5 bases and J 8 bases, leaving 13 bases between the germline ends. As DNA, the CDR3 is TGTGCCAGCAGTCTCAATAGCCTCCATGAGCAGTTCTTC. Residues: CASSLNSLHEQFF.

This clonotype appeared a few times. The rearrangement links TRBV28 to TRBJ2-5, with 7 nucleotides matching TRBD2. Germline loops: CDR1 MDHEN, CDR2 SYDVKM. V lost 6 bases, J lost 1 base, and 5 bases stayed unmatched. This CDR3 contains 14 residues. The CDR3, as DNA: TGTGCCAGCAGCCCGGGACTACCCCAAGAGACCCAGTACTTC. This gives the protein CASSPGLPQETQYF. The variable domain in full, completed from reference TRBV28 and TRBJ2-5, reads DVKVTQSSRYLVKRTGEKVFLECVQDMDHENMFWYRQDPGLGLRLIYFSYDVKMKEKGDIPEGYSVSREKKERFSLILESASTNQTSMYLCASSPGLPQETQYFGPGTRLLVL.

The chain uses TRBV12-3 or TRBV12-4 and TRBJ2-5; TRBD1 agrees at 7 bases. CDR3 length: 14 residues. The junction had 7 bases not matched to a gene; V was cut back by 6 bases and J by 3 bases. The CDR3 loop is CASSRQGLEETQYF. CDR3 sequence (DNA): TGTGCCAGCAGCCGACAGGGTTTGGAAGAGACCCAGTACTTC.

The table lists this clonotype with a few counts. This rearrangement joins TRBV5-1 to TRBJ2-3, with D possibly matching TRBD1 (6 bases). V was cut by 4 bases and J by 14 bases, with 23 bases left in between. Per the germline V gene, CDR1 is SGHRS and CDR2 is YFSETQ. This CDR3 spans 14 amino acids. Here the CDR3 reads CASSPEGDVYHMYF. In DNA, the CDR3 is TGCGCCAGCAGCCCCGAGGGGGACGTCTACCACATGTATTTT.

This clonotype was detected ten times or more. The J gene is TRBJ2-1, the V gene TRBV11-2, with 11 bases lining up with TRBD2. The CDR3 has 19 amino acids. Germline-derived CDR1 and CDR2 are SGHAT and FQNNGV. V shed 1 base, J shed 0 bases, and the junction held 8 bases outside the gene matches. CDR3 amino acids: CASSLGVGTSGSSYNEQFF. The CDR3 DNA is TGTGCCAGCAGCTTAGGAGTGGGAACTAGCGGGAGCTCCTACAATGAGCAGTTCTTC.

This clonotype was picked up a small number of times. The V gene is TRBV12-3 or TRBV12-4, the J gene TRBJ1-2, with TRBD1 as a possible D gene (6 bases). The CDR3 has 19 amino acids. The germline V and J ends were trimmed by 3 bases and 1 base, with 24 bases remaining between them. In nucleotides, the CDR3 is TGTGCCAGCAGTTTTGGGGGGCGACTAGTAGAACCAATTAACTATGGCTACACCTTC. Protein: CASSFGGRLVEPINYGYTF.

V usage is TRBV6-1 and J usage is TRBJ2-5; TRBD2 matches 12 bases. Germline trimming cut 6 bases from V and 5 bases from J; bases unmatched to any gene: 10. The CDR3 totals 16 residues. Germline CDR1 reads MNHNS; CDR2 reads SASEGT. The CDR3 spells CASSPSGLAGGETQYF. The CDR3 region has the DNA TGTGCCAGCAGCCCCTCAGGGCTAGCGGGAGGGGAGACCCAGTACTTC.

Only a few counts were recorded for this clonotype. V usage is TRBV5-1 and J usage is TRBJ2-7; no firm D call. Germline values: CDR1 SGHRS, CDR2 YFSETQ. The CDR3 covers 14 residues. Trimming took 4 bases from V and 3 from J, leaving 14 bases between them. CDR3 loop: CASSPSSTLYEQYF. The CDR3 coding sequence is TGCGCCAGCAGCCCGAGCTCGACGCTCTACGAGCAGTACTTC.

This chain uses TRBV20-1 with TRBJ2-1; a weak D match, TRBD2 (6 bases). Germline V CDR1 and CDR2: DFQATT, SNEGSKA (reference sequence). The ends were cut back, 5 bases at V and 4 bases at J, with 21 bases in the middle. This CDR3 comprises 16 residues. The CDR3 DNA reads as TGCAGTGCTCGGGACTCCCGAGCACATACATACAATGAGCAGTTCTTC. Translating it yields CSARDSRAHTYNEQFF.